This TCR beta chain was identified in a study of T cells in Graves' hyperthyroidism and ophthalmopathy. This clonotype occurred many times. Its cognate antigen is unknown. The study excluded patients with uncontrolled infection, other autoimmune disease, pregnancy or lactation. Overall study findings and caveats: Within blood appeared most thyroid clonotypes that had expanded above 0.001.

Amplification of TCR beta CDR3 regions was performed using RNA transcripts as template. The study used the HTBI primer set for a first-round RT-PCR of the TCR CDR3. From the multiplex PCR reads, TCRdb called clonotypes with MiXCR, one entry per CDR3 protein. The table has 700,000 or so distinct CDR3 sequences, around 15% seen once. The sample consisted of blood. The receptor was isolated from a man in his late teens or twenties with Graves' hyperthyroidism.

The CDR3 spells CSATFDRGHGGYTF. The CDR3 bases are TGCAGTGCTACCTTCGACAGGGGGCACGGTGGCTACACCTTC. The rearrangement joins TRBV20-1 to TRBJ1-2, with 10 bases aligning to TRBD1. The germline V gene encodes CDR1 DFQATT and CDR2 SNEGSKA (reference sequence). V shed 4 bases and J 7 bases; nucleotides not matched to a gene: 9. The CDR3 runs to 14 residues.